The TCR beta chain under discussion was sequenced for a study of T cell responses to AZD1222 COVID-19 vaccine. General study results and limits: Reportedly, close to half of spike-specific TCRs are directed against unmutated variant regions. Possibly, clonal diversity was underestimated; donors were largely white British and included more females. Without day 14 samples, only post-peak T cell repertoires were studied. Rises in breadth and depth of Spike-specific TCRs came after two AZD1222 doses.

Of note for this clone: The antigen is not known.

The V and J ends lost 6 bases and 4 bases respectively, with 10 bases between them. The CDR3 is 13 amino acids. Germline values: CDR1 MDHEN, CDR2 SYDVKM. This table comes from immunoSEQ multiplex PCR, and its TCRdb copy is limited to in-frame clones, with some not included. The sample lists approximately 94,000 clones, around 87% seen once, with 4% to 5% in the top ten. The sequence came from an adult in good health. J is TRBJ1-5 and V is TRBV28; perhaps TRBD1 as D (6 bases). This material consisted of peripheral blood, taken on day 0 of MenACWY control vaccination. CDR3 bases: TGTGCCAGCAGATCAACAGGGAATCAGCCCCAGCATTTT. The encoded protein is CASRSTGNQPQHF.